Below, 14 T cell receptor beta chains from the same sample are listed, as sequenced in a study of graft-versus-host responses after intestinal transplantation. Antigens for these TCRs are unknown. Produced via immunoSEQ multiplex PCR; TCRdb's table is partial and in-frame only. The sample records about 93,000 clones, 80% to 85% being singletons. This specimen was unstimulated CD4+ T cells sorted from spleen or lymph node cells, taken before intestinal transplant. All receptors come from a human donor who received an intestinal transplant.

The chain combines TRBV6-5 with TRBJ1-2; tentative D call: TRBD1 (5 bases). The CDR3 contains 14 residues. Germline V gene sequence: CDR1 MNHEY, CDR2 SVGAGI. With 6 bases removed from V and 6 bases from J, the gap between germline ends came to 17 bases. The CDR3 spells CASRSAGTWNGYTF. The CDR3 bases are TGTGCCAGCAGGTCAGCCGGGACTTGGAATGGCTACACCTTC.

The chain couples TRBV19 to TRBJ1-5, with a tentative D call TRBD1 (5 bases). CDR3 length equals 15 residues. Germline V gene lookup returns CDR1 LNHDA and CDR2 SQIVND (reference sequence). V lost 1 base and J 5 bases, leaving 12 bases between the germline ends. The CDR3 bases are TGTGCCAGTAGTATAGGGGTGGGGGGGTATCAGCCCCAGCATTTT. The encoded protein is CASSIGVGGYQPQHF.

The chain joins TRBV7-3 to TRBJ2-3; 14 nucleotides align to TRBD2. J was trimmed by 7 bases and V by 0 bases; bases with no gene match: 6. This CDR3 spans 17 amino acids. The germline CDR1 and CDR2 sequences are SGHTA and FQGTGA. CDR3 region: CASSLTSGLAGGHTQYF. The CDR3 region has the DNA TGTGCCAGCAGCTTAACGTCAGGACTAGCGGGAGGTCATACGCAGTATTTT. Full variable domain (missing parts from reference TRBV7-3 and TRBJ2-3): GAGVSQTPSNKVTEKGKYVELRCDPISGHTALYWYRQSLGQGPEFLIYFQGTGAADDSGLPNDRFFAVRPEGSVSTLKIQRTERGDSAVYLCASSLTSGLAGGHTQYFGPGTRLTVL.

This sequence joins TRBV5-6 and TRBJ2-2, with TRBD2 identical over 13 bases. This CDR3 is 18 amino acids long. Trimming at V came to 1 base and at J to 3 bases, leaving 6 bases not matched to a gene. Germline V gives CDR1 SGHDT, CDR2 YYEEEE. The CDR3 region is CASSLTSGGAGYTGELFF. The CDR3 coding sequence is TGTGCCAGCAGCTTGACTAGCGGGGGGGCCGGTTACACCGGGGAGCTGTTTTTT.

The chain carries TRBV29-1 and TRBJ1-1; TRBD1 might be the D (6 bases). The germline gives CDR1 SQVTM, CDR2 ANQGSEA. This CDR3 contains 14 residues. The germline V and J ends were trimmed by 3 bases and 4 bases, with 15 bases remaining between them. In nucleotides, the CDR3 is TGCAGCGTTGAGCGGGGGGGCTGGAGCACTGAAGCTTTCTTT. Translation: CSVERGGWSTEAFF.

The CDR3 DNA reads TGTGCCAGCATCGATGGGACAGACTACAATGAGCAGTTCTTC. Translated, it gives CASIDGTDYNEQFF. The V and J genes are TRBV5-6 and TRBJ2-1; TRBD1 matches at 7 bases. J was trimmed by 3 bases and V by 6 bases; bases with no gene match: 6. Germline V gene lookup returns CDR1 SGHDT and CDR2 YYEEEE. The CDR3 runs 14 residues.

The CDR3 sequence: CASSIASSSYEQYF. DNA of the CDR3: TGTGCCAGCTCAATTGCGTCAAGCTCCTACGAGCAGTACTTC. The V call is TRBV18, the J call TRBJ2-7, with D hard to call. CDR1 is KGHSH, CDR2 LQKENI, per germline. Between the trimmed V and J ends, which lost 5 bases and 0 bases, there was a span of 11 bases. This CDR3 spans 14 amino acids.

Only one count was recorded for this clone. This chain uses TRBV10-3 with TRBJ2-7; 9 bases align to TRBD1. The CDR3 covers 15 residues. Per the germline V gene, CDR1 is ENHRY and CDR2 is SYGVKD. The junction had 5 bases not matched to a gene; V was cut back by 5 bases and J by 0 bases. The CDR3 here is CAISRTGESSYEQYF. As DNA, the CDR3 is TGTGCCATCAGTAGGACAGGGGAAAGCTCCTACGAGCAGTACTTC.

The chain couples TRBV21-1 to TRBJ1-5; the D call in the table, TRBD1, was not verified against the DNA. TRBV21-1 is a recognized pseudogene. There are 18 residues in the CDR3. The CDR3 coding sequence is TGTGCCAGCAGCAAACCGGACAGGGCCTCCGGCGCGGATCAGCCCCAGCATTTT. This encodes CASSKPDRASGADQPQHF.

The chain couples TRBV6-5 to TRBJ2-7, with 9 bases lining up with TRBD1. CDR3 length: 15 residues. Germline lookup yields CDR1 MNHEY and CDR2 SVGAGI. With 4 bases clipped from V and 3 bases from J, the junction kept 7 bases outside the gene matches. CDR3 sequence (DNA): TGTGCCAGCAGTTTCCTGGGACAGGGCGTCTACGAGCAGTACTTC. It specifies CASSFLGQGVYEQYF.

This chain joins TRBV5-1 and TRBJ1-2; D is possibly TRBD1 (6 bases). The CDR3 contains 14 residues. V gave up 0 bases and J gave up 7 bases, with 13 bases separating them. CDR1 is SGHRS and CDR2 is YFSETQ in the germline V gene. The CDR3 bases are TGCGCCAGCAGCTTGGAATCAGGGGTTGGTGGCTACACCTTC. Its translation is CASSLESGVGGYTF.

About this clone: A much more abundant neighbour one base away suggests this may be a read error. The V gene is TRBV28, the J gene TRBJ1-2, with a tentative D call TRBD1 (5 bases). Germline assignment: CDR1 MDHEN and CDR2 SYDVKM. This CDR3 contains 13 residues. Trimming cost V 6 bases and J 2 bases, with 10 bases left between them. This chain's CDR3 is CASSRDSNYGYTF. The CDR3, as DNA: TGTGCCAGCAGCCGTGACAGCAACTATGGCTACACCTTC.

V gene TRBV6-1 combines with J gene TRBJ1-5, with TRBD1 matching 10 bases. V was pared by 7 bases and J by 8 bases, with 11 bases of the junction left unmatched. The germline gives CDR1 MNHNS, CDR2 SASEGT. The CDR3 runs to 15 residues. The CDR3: CASKTRDRGFEPQHF. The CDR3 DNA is TGTGCCAGCAAAACCCGGGACAGGGGTTTCGAGCCCCAGCATTTT.

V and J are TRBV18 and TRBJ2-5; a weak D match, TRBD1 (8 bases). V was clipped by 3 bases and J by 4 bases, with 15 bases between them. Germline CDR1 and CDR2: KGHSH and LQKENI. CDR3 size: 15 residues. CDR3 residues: CASSPGGTGSETQYF. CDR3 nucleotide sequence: TGTGCCAGCTCACCGGGAGGGACAGGCTCAGAGACCCAGTACTTC. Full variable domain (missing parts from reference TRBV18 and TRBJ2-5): NAGVMQNPRHLVRRRGQEARLRCSPMKGHSHVYWYRQLPEEGLKFMVYLQKENIIDESGMPKERFSAEFPKEGPSILRIQQVVRGDSAAYFCASSPGGTGSETQYFGPGTRLLVL.